These 27 T cell receptor beta chains came from one sample sequenced in a study of pediatric ulcerative colitis. Data came from immunoSEQ multiplex PCR; TCRdb stores just in-frame clones and leaves some out. The table has tens of thousands of clones, 75% seen once. Rectal tissue came from one to two pinch biopsies taken at colonoscopy. Material for sequencing was gut tissue. These receptors were collected from a boy aged 5 to 17 with severe ulcerative colitis.

This clone was detected a few times. The chain recombines TRBV12-2 with TRBJ2-1; the table's D call TRBD2 went unverified against the DNA. TRBV12-2 is labeled a pseudogene. The CDR3 has 16 amino acids. In DNA form, the CDR3 reads TGTGCAAGTCGCTTAGTGTGCGGGGGGAAAGACAATGAGCAGTTCTTC. This translates into CASRLVCGGKDNEQFF.

The V call is TRBV11-2, the J call TRBJ2-1; TRBD2 might be the D (7 bases). Germline loops: CDR1 SGHAT, CDR2 FQNNGV. V gave up 1 base and J gave up 5 bases, with 15 bases separating them. CDR3 length equals 16 residues. This CDR3 is CASSLGLVGGHNEQFF. The CDR3, as DNA: TGTGCCAGCAGCTTAGGTCTAGTGGGGGGGCACAATGAGCAGTTCTTC. Full variable domain (missing parts from reference TRBV11-2 and TRBJ2-1): EAGVAQSPRYKIIEKRQSVAFWCNPISGHATLYWYQQILGQGPKLLIQFQNNGVVDDSQLPKDRFSAERLKGVDSTLKIQPAKLEDSAVYLCASSLGLVGGHNEQFFGPGTRLTVL.

This clone was found once. V is TRBV7-3 and J is TRBJ2-3; D unresolved. Looked up from germline, CDR1 is SGHTA and CDR2 is FQGTGA. The CDR3 is 13 residues long. The V gene lost 5 bases and the J gene lost 4 bases, with 10 bases spanning the gap. Written as DNA, the CDR3 is TGTGCCAGCAGCAGACCACCCCCAGATACGCAGTATTTT. Residues: CASSRPPPDTQYF.

This clone was seen a few times. The chain joins TRBV11-2 to TRBJ2-7, with a possible D match to TRBD1 (6 bases). The V end was cut by 6 bases, the J end by 0 bases, with 9 bases between. Germline V gives CDR1 SGHAT, CDR2 FQNNGV. The length of the CDR3 is 13 residues. The CDR3 loop reads CASSDRPSYEQYF. The CDR3 DNA reads as TGTGCCAGCAGTGACAGGCCCTCCTACGAGCAGTACTTC.

V usage is TRBV6-1 and J usage is TRBJ1-1; D remains ambiguous. V was pared by 5 bases and J by 0 bases, with 7 bases between. Germline V gene lookup returns CDR1 MNHNS and CDR2 SASEGT. The CDR3 loop spans 13 amino acids. This CDR3 is CASSIGLNTEAFF. The CDR3 coding sequence is TGTGCCAGCAGTATAGGGCTGAACACTGAAGCTTTCTTT.

The genes are TRBV7-9 and TRBJ2-2; D gene ambiguous. V shed 2 bases and J shed 4 bases, with 8 bases lying between them. This CDR3 has 14 residues. CDR1 is SEHNR, CDR2 FQNEAQ, per germline (reference sequence). CDR3: CASSLNVGTGELFF. CDR3 DNA sequence: TGTGCCAGCAGCTTAAACGTAGGCACCGGGGAGCTGTTTTTT.

The table lists this clone with a count of one. The CDR3, as DNA: TGTGCCAGCAGCTTCTCCAGCAACACAGATACGCAGTATTTT. Translated, it gives CASSFSSNTDTQYF. The chain recombines TRBV7-9 with TRBJ2-3; D is ambiguous. V was shortened by 3 bases and J by 2 bases, with 9 bases between the two germline ends. There are 14 residues in the CDR3. Per germline, CDR1 SEHNR and CDR2 FQNEAQ (reference sequence).

In its sample, this clone was seen a few times. The chain has TRBV5-6 and TRBJ2-2, with a possible D match to TRBD2 (6 bases). CDR1 is SGHDT, CDR2 YYEEEE, per germline. This CDR3 has 14 residues. The ends were cut back, 4 bases at V and 6 bases at J, with 13 bases in the middle. As DNA, the CDR3 is TGTGCCAGCAGCCCTAACGGGAGCCCCGGGGAGCTGTTTTTT. Its translation: CASSPNGSPGELFF.

This sequence joins TRBV12-2 and TRBJ2-5; whether TRBD2, the table's D call, matches the DNA was not checked. TRBV12-2 is recorded as a pseudogene. The CDR3 contains 16 residues. As DNA, the CDR3 is TGTGCAAGTCGCTTACCCCTGCTAGACCTCAAGGAGACCCAGTACTTC. As protein: CASRLPLLDLKETQYF.

The CDR3 sequence is CASRTGTPTPAFF. The DNA of the CDR3 is TGTGCCAGCCGGACGGGAACGCCGACCCCGGCTTTCTTT. The rearrangement joins TRBV2 to TRBJ1-1; D remains unclear. The CDR3 covers 13 residues. Germline-derived CDR1 and CDR2 are SNHLY and FYNNEI. Trimming shortened V by 8 bases and J by 11 bases, and 21 bases separated the two germline ends.

This rearrangement joins TRBV2 to TRBJ1-3; TRBD1 is a possible D gene (5 bases). This CDR3 region has 17 residues. Germline CDR1 SNHLY, CDR2 FYNNEI. The germline V and J ends were trimmed by 3 bases and 0 bases, with 15 bases remaining between them. CDR3 amino acids: CASSDFRDPLSGNTIYF. For the CDR3, the DNA is TGTGCCAGCAGTGATTTCAGGGACCCACTCTCTGGAAACACCATATATTTT.

This chain uses TRBV9 with TRBJ2-3; TRBD2 aligns across 8 bases. The germline CDR1 and CDR2 sequences are SGDLS and YYNGEE. The CDR3 spans 15 residues. V dropped 4 bases and J dropped 4; count of bases not matched to a gene: 8. The CDR3 spells CASSPIAGLADTQYF. In DNA form, the CDR3 reads TGTGCCAGCAGCCCCATAGCGGGGCTCGCAGATACGCAGTATTTT.

The rearrangement joins TRBV10-3 to TRBJ1-5, with D uncertain. This CDR3 is built from 8 residues. The germline V gene encodes CDR1 ENHRY and CDR2 SYGVKD. V dropped 7 bases and J dropped 9 bases, with 1 base sitting between them. DNA for the CDR3: TGTGCCATCACGCCCCAGCATTTT. As protein: CAITPQHF.

This clone was observed once. The chain uses TRBV30 and TRBJ1-2, with 7 bases identical to TRBD1. The J segment lost 6 bases and the V segment lost 2 bases, leaving 6 bases of the junction unmatched. The CDR3 is 13 amino acids. Germline V lookup: CDR1 GTSNPN, CDR2 SVGIG (reference sequence). In DNA, the CDR3 is TGTGCCTGGAGTTACAGGGGAAGAGATGGCTACACCTTC. This translates into CAWSYRGRDGYTF.

V gene TRBV19 combines with J gene TRBJ1-6; D is possibly TRBD1 (5 bases). CDR1 is LNHDA and CDR2 is SQIVND in the germline V gene (reference sequence). Trimming removed 7 bases from V and 4 bases from J, with 11 bases in between. The CDR3 contains 14 residues. The DNA of the CDR3 is TGTGCCAGTACCCAGGGTCGTTATAATTCACCCCTCCACTTT. It yields the protein CASTQGRYNSPLHF.

The chain uses TRBV6-6 and TRBJ2-5, with D possibly matching TRBD2 (6 bases). The V end lost 4 bases, the J end lost 2 bases, and 14 bases lay between the germline ends. The CDR3 totals 15 residues. Germline V gives CDR1 MNHNY, CDR2 SVGAGI (reference sequence). Here the CDR3 DNA reads TGTGCCAGCAGTTCACTCGGGACTCCACAAGAGACCCAGTACTTC. Its protein is CASSSLGTPQETQYF.

V and J are TRBV9 and TRBJ2-1; D possibly corresponds to TRBD1 (6 bases). Trimming removed 0 bases from V and 1 base from J, with 8 bases in between. Germline V CDR1 and CDR2: SGDLS, YYNGEE. The CDR3 is 15 residues long. CDR3 region: CASSVGTASYNEQFF. DNA for the CDR3: TGTGCCAGCAGCGTAGGGACAGCGTCCTACAATGAGCAGTTCTTC.

The V and J genes are TRBV29-1 and TRBJ1-1; possible D gene TRBD1, 6 bases. This CDR3 comprises 13 residues. Germline CDR1 and CDR2: SQVTM and ANQGSEA. The V end was cut by 5 bases, the J end by 3 bases, with 13 bases between. In nucleotides, the CDR3 is TGCAGCGTTCAATCCACAGGGCACACTGAAGCTTTCTTT. Translated: CSVQSTGHTEAFF.

This chain joins TRBV29-1 and TRBJ1-4; tentative D call: TRBD1 (5 bases). CDR3 length: 16 residues. Between the trimmed V and J ends, which lost 4 bases and 4 bases, there was a span of 19 bases. Looked up from germline, CDR1 is SQVTM and CDR2 is ANQGSEA. This CDR3 reads CSVGLGDLPYNEKLFF. The CDR3 nucleotides are TGCAGCGTTGGTCTGGGGGATCTTCCCTATAATGAAAAACTGTTTTTT.

The J gene is TRBJ1-4, the V gene TRBV7-6, with 7 bases identical to TRBD1. The CDR3 totals 14 residues. The junction had 7 bases not matched to a gene; V was cut back by 6 bases and J by 6 bases. The germline CDR1 and CDR2 sequences are SGHVS and FNYEAQ. CDR3 nucleotides: TGTGCCAGCAGAACGACAGGGAGTGATGAAAAACTGTTTTTT. Translated, it gives CASRTTGSDEKLFF.

This clone was seen only a few times. The chain uses TRBV29-1 and TRBJ2-3, with D uncertain. The CDR3 contains 11 residues. Trimming left V 8 bases short and J 6 bases short, with 12 bases between. CDR1 SQVTM and CDR2 ANQGSEA come from the germline V gene. CDR3 sequence reads: CSTRPADTQYF. DNA for the CDR3: TGCAGCACCAGACCGGCCGATACGCAGTATTTT.

This sequence joins TRBV5-3 and TRBJ2-1; 7 nucleotides match TRBD2. TRBV5-3 carries the ORF label, with uncertain function. V lost 3 bases, J lost 7 bases, and 13 bases stayed unmatched. The CDR3 loop spans 16 amino acids. The chain's CDR3 is CARSSERAPRENEQFF. Here the CDR3 DNA reads TGTGCCAGAAGCTCCGAAAGGGCTCCGCGGGAGAATGAGCAGTTCTTC.

V gene TRBV6-1 combines with J gene TRBJ2-5, with D perhaps matching TRBD1 (6 bases). Trimming removed 3 bases from V and 5 bases from J, with 7 bases in between. CDR1 MNHNS and CDR2 SASEGT come from the germline V gene. This CDR3 comprises 12 residues. The DNA for the CDR3 is TGTGCCAGCAGTGAGAGGGGGGAGACCCAGTACTTC. This sequence encodes CASSERGETQYF.

This clone occurred a few times. The genes are TRBV27 and TRBJ2-7; tentatively, D is TRBD1 (5 bases). There are 12 residues in the CDR3. Trimming left V 3 bases short and J 6 bases short, with 9 bases between. CDR1 is MNHEY, CDR2 SMNVEV, per germline (reference sequence). The CDR3 bases are TGTGCCAGCAGTTTTGCAGGGCGCGAGCAGTACTTC. It specifies CASSFAGREQYF.

This rearrangement joins TRBV5-1 to TRBJ2-3, with D possibly TRBD1 on 6 matching bases. CDR1 and CDR2 from the germline V gene are SGHRS and YFSETQ. The CDR3 length is 15 residues. Trimming shortened V by 3 bases and J by 1 base, and 12 bases separated the two germline ends. The DNA of the CDR3 is TGCGCCAGCAGCTCCGACAGGCTCCGCACAGATACGCAGTATTTT. Translated, it gives CASSSDRLRTDTQYF.

This chain joins TRBV28 and TRBJ2-7, with 7 bases matching TRBD2. Trimming at V came to 2 bases and at J to 0 bases, leaving 10 bases not matched to a gene. Germline CDR1 MDHEN, CDR2 SYDVKM. The CDR3 is 17 residues long. CDR3 sequence reads: CASSLLRGNPSSYEQYF. The CDR3, as DNA: TGTGCCAGCAGTTTACTGCGGGGGAACCCGAGCTCCTACGAGCAGTACTTC.

The chain recombines TRBV28 with TRBJ2-2; tentatively, D is TRBD2 (5 bases). The length of the CDR3 is 17 residues. Germline lookup yields CDR1 MDHEN and CDR2 SYDVKM. V was trimmed by 5 bases and J by 3 bases, leaving 19 bases between them. DNA of the CDR3: TGTGCCAGCAGTCCCGGGGTCTTCCGACGGGACACCGGGGAGCTGTTTTTT. This encodes CASSPGVFRRDTGELFF.